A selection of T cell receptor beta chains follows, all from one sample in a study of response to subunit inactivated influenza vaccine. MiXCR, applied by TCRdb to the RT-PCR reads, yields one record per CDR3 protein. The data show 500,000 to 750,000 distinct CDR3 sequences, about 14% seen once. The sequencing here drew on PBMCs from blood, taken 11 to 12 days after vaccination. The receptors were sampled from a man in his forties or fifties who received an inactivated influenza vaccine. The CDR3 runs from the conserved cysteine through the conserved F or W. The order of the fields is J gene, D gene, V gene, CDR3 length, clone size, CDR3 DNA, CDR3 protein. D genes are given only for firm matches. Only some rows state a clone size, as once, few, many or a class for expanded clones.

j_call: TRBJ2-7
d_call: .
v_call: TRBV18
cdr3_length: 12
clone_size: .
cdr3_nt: TGTGCCAGCTCAACAGGAGCCTACGAGCAGTACTTC
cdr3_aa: CASSTGAYEQYF

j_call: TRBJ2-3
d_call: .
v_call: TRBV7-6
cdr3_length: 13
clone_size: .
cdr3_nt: TGTGCCAGTGGGGCTAGCGGCACAGATACGCAGTATTTT
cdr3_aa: CASGASGTDTQYF

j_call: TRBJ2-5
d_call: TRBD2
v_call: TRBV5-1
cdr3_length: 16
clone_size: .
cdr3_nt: TGCGCCAGCAGCCAAGCGGGAGGGCCGTCTCAAGAGACCCAGTACTTC
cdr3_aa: CASSQAGGPSQETQYF

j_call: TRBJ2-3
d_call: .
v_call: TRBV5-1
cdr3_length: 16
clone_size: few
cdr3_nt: TGCGCCAGCAGCTTGCTAAGTGGAACTAGCACAGATACGCAGTATTTT
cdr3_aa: CASSLLSGTSTDTQYF

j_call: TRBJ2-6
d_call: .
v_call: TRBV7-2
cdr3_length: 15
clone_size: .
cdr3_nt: TGTGCCAGCAGCCGACCAGGGTTCGAGGCCAACGTCCTGACTTTC
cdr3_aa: CASSRPGFEANVLTF

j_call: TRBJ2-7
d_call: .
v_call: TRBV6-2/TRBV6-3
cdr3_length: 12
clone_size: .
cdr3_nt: TGTGCCAGCAGTTACTCGACAGCCGAGCAGTACTTC
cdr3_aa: CASSYSTAEQYF

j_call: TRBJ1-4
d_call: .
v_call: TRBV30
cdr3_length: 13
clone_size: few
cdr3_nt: TGTGCCTGGAGTCCAGGACTGGATGAAAAACTGTTTTTT
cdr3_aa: CAWSPGLDEKLFF

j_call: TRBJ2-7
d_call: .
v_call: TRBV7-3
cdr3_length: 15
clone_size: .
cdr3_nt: TGTGCCAGCAGCTTAATAGGGGTGCAGGCCTACGAGCAGTACTTC
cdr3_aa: CASSLIGVQAYEQYF

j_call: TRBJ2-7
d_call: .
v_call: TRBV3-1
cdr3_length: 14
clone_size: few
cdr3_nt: TGTGCCAGCAGCCGGCAGGGATACGGTCGAGAGCAGTACTTC
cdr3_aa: CASSRQGYGREQYF

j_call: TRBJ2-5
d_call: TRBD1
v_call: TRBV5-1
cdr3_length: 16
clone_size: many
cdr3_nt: TGCGCCAGCCAACCCGCCCCAGACAGGGAAGGAGAGACCCAGTACTTC
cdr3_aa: CASQPAPDREGETQYF

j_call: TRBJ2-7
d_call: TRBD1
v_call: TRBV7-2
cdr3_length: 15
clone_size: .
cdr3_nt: TGTGCCAGCAGCCTGCAGGGGGCCGGCTTCCACGAGCAGTACTTC
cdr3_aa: CASSLQGAGFHEQYF

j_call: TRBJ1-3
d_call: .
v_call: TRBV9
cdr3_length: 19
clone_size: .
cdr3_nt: TGTGCCAGCAGCGTCGGGACACCACAAGCTCACAGCTCTGGAAACACCATATATTTT
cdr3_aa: CASSVGTPQAHSSGNTIYF

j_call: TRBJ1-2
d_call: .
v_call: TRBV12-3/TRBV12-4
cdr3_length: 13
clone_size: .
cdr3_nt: TGTGCCAGCAGTTTAGGCTCAGCTTATGGCTACACCTTC
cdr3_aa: CASSLGSAYGYTF

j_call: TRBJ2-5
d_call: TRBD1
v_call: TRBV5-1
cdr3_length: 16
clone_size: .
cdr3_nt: TGCGCCAGCAGCTGGGGGACAGACCTTCGGCAAGAGACCCAGTACTTC
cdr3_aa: CASSWGTDLRQETQYF

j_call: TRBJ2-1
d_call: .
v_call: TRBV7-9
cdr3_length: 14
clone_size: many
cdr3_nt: TGTGCCAGCAGCTTGATTCTTAGCTACAATGAGCAGTTCTTC
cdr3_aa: CASSLILSYNEQFF

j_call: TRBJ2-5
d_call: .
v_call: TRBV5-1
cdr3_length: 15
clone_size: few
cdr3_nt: TGCGCCAGCAGCTGGAAGTCAGGAGGGGAAGAGACCCAGTACTTC
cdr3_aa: CASSWKSGGEETQYF

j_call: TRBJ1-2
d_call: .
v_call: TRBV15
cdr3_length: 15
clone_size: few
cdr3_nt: TGTGCCACCAGCAGGTACAGGCTAACAACCACGGTCTACACCTTC
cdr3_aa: CATSRYRLTTTVYTF

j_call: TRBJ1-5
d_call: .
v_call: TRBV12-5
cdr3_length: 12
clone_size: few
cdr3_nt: TGTGCTAGTGGTTGGGAGGGACAGCCCCAGCATTTT
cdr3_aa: CASGWEGQPQHF

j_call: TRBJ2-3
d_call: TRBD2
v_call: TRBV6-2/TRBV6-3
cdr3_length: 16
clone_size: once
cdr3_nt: TGTGCCAGCAGTATACTAGCGGCCCGGGTAACAGATACGCAGTATTTT
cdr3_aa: CASSILAARVTDTQYF

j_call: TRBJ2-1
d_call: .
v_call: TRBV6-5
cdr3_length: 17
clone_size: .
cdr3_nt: TGTGCCAGCAGTTACTCTGACCTAGCCAAATCCTACAATGAGCAGTTCTTC
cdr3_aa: CASSYSDLAKSYNEQFF

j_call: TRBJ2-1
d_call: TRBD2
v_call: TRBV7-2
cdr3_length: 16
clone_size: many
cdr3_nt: TGTGCCAGCAGCTTTTATCTAGCGGGAGTGGGCTATGAGCAGTTCTTC
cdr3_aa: CASSFYLAGVGYEQFF

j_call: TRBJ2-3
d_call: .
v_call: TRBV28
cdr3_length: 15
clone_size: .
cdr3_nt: TGTGCCAGCAGTTCTGCGTCTATTAGCACAGATACGCAGTATTTT
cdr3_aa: CASSSASISTDTQYF

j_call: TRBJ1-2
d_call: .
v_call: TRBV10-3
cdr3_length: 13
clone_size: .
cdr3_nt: TGTGCCATCAGTGACTCAGGGTACTATGGCTACACCTTC
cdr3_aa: CAISDSGYYGYTF

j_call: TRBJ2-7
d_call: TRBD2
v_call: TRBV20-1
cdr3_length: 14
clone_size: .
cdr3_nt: TGCAGTGCTAGTATAGCGGGACCGTCCTACGAGCAGTACTTC
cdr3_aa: CSASIAGPSYEQYF

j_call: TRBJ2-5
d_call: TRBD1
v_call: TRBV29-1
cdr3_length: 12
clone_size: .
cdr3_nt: TGCAGCGCCCGGACAGGGCCAGAGACCCAGTACTTC
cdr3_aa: CSARTGPETQYF

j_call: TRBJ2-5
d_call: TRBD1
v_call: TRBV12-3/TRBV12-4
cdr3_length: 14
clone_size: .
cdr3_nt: TGTGCCAGCAGTTTGACAGGGGTGGGGGAGACCCAGTACTTC
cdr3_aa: CASSLTGVGETQYF

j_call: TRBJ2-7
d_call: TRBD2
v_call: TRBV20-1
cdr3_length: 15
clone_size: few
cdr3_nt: TGCAGTGCTCCTTTCCCCGGACTAGCTCCCTACGAGCAGTACTTC
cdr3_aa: CSAPFPGLAPYEQYF

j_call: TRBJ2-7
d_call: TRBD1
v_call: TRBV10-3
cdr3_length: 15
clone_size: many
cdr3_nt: TGTGCCATCAGTGAAGACCGGGACAGAGAATACGAGCAGTACTTC
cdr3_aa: CAISEDRDREYEQYF